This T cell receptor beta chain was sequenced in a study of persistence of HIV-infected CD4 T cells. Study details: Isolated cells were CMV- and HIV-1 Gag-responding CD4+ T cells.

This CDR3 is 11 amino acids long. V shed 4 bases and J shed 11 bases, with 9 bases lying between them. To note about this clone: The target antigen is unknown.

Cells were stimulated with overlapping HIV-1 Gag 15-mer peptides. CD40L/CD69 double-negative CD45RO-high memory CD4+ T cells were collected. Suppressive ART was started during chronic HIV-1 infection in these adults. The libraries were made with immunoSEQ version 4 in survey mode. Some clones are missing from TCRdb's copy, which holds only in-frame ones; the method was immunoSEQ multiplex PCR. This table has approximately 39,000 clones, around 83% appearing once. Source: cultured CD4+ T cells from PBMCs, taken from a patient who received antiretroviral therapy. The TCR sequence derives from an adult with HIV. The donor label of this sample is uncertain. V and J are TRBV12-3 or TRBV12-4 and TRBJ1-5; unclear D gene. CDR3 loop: CASSSRTAQHF. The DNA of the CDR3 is TGTGCCAGCAGTTCACGGACGGCCCAGCATTTT.